Below are 5 T cell receptor beta chains sequenced from a single sample in a study of T cell repertoires in cytomegalovirus infection. TCRdb re-called the reads with MiXCR, one entry per CDR3 protein. The table includes fewer than 1,000,000 distinct CDR3 sequences, approximately 33% detected once. Their antigens remain unidentified. Sequenced material: cultured CD8+ T cells from PBMCs, taken from culture after CMV antigen stimulation. The receptors derive from a human donor in good health (CMV status not recorded). Some clones in this sample may be carry-over from other donors' samples.

This clonotype was seen many times. The chain joins TRBV7-6 to TRBJ1-4; 7 nucleotides match TRBD1. CDR1 SGHVS and CDR2 FNYEAQ come from the germline V gene. The V gene end was trimmed by 1 base and the J gene end by 3 bases; junction bases not matched to a gene: 2. This CDR3 has 15 amino acids. The CDR3 bases are TGTGCCAGCAGCTTAGAGGGACAGCCTAATGAAAAACTGTTTTTT. Its protein product is CASSLEGQPNEKLFF.

This clonotype was found a few times. CDR3 region: CASSLVPTGTGANVLTF. CDR3 in DNA: TGTGCCAGCAGCTTAGTACCGACAGGGACCGGGGCCAACGTCCTGACTTTC. V usage is TRBV7-9 and J usage is TRBJ2-6; TRBD1 matches at 7 bases. V was clipped by 1 base and J by 4 bases; unmatched bases: 7. Germline V lookup: CDR1 SEHNR, CDR2 FQNEAQ (reference sequence). The CDR3 extends over 17 amino acids.

This sequence joins TRBV6-2 or TRBV6-3 and TRBJ2-5, with D possibly TRBD1 on 6 matching bases. Trimming stripped 0 bases from V and 2 bases from J, with 16 bases between. The germline V gene has CDR1 MNHEY and CDR2 SVGEGT. This CDR3 contains 17 residues. The CDR3 region has the DNA TGTGCCAGCAGTTACTCGCCCTCGTCTGGACAGCAAGAGACCCAGTACTTC. Translated, it gives CASSYSPSSGQQETQYF.

V and J are TRBV2 and TRBJ2-7, with 8 bases that match TRBD1. The CDR3 runs 12 residues. The germline V gene has CDR1 SNHLY and CDR2 FYNNEI. The J segment lost 7 bases and the V segment lost 6 bases, leaving 5 bases of the junction unmatched. CDR3 in amino acids: CASRDRVWEQYF. CDR3 DNA: TGTGCCAGCAGGGACAGGGTCTGGGAGCAGTACTTC.

The rearrangement uses TRBV7-2 and TRBJ1-2; D perhaps matches TRBD1 (5 bases). Per germline, CDR1 SGHTA and CDR2 FQGNSA. This CDR3 is 14 amino acids long. The V end was cut by 4 bases, the J end by 7 bases, with 16 bases between. CDR3 loop: CASSSSPDSPGYTF. The CDR3 bases are TGTGCCAGCAGCTCCAGCCCCGACAGTCCTGGCTACACCTTC.